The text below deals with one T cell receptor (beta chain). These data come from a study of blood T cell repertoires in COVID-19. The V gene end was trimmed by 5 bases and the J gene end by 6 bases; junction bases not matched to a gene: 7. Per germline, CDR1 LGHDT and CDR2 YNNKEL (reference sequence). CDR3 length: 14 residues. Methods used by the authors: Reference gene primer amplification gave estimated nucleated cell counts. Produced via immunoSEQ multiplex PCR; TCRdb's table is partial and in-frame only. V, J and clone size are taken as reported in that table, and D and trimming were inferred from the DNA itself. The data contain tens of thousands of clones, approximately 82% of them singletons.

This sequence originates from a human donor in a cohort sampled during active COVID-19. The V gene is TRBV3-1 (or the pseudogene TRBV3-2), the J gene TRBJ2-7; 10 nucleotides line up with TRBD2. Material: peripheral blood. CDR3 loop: CASSGLAGVLEQYF. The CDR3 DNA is TGTGCCAGCAGCGGGCTAGCGGGGGTCCTCGAGCAGTACTTC.